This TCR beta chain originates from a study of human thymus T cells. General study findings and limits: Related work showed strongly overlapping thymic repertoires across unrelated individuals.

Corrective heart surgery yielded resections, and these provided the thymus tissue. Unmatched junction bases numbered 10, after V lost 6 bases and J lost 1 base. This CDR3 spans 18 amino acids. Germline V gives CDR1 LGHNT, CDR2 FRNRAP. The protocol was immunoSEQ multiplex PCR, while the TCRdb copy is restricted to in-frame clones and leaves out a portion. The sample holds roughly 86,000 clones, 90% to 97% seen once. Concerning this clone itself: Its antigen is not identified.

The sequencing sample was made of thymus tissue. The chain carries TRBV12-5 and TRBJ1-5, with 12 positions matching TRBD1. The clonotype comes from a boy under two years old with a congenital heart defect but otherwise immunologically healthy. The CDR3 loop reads CASGLYRDRGHSNQPQHF. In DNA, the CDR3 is TGTGCTAGTGGCCTGTACCGGGACAGGGGGCACAGCAATCAGCCCCAGCATTTT. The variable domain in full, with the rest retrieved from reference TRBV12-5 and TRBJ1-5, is DARVTQTPRHKVTEMGQEVTMRCQPILGHNTVFWYRQTMMQGLELLAYFRNRAPLDDSGMPKDRFSAEMPDATLATLKIQPSEPRDSAVYFCASGLYRDRGHSNQPQHFGDGTRLSIL.